This TCR beta chain is from a study of blood T cell repertoires in COVID-19. Germline-derived CDR1 and CDR2 are KGHDR and SFDVKD. This CDR3 spans 14 amino acids. V lost 7 bases, J lost 0 bases, and 1 base stayed unmatched. Authors' methods: Cell counts per sample came from amplifying reference gene primers. The table came from immunoSEQ multiplex PCR; TCRdb's copy has only in-frame clones and leaves some out. For V, J and clone size, that table is used; D and trimming come from the DNA. The sample consists of 140,000 to 150,000 clones, approximately 84% of them appearing once. The sequenced sample consisted of peripheral blood. This sequence joins TRBV24-1 and TRBJ2-1, with 8 bases fitting TRBD2. The receptor was derived from a human donor in a cohort sampled during active COVID-19. The CDR3 nucleotides are TGTGCCACCAGAAGCGGGAGCTCCTACAATGAGCAGTTCTTC. Protein sequence: CATRSGSSYNEQFF.